A selection of T cell receptor beta chains follows, all from one sample in a study of shared clonotypes between healthy human individuals. Repertoires were generated with immunoSEQ multiplex PCR, while TCRdb's copy carries only in-frame clones and drops some. The sample has more than 2,000,000 clones; 85% to 95% are singletons. Material: naive CD4+ T cells from PBMCs. Receptors originate from a man in his late teens or twenties in good health. Some clones in this sample may be carry-over from other donors' samples. Each CDR3 is given with its conserved first and last residue. The D gene is left open where the match is weak. The size field is filled for only some rows; it gives once, few, many or a size class.

d_gene	abundance	j_gene	v_gene	CDR3aa	CDR3nt
NA	NA	TRBJ1-3	TRBV5-1	CASSSRLSNSGNTIYF	TGCGCCAGCAGCTCGCGACTCTCGAACTCTGGAAACACCATATATTTT
TRBD2	NA	TRBJ2-1	TRBV18	CASSPEGLAGGEQFF	TGTGCCAGCTCACCTGAGGGACTAGCGGGAGGGGAACAGTTCTTC
NA	NA	TRBJ1-4	TRBV9	CASSESPGRLNEKLFF	TGTGCCAGCAGTGAGAGTCCCGGTCGCTTAAATGAAAAACTGTTTTTT
NA	NA	TRBJ2-5	TRBV11-2	CASSVRARAEETQYF	TGTGCCAGCAGCGTACGGGCCAGGGCTGAGGAGACCCAGTACTTC
NA	NA	TRBJ2-5	TRBV30	CAWSIQSQETQYF	TGTGCCTGGAGCATCCAATCCCAAGAGACCCAGTACTTC
TRBD1	NA	TRBJ1-2	TRBV13	CASSFGQGAAGYTF	TGTGCCAGCAGCTTCGGGCAGGGGGCAGCTGGCTACACCTTC
TRBD1	NA	TRBJ2-3	TRBV27	CASSPPETGYLNTQYF	TGTGCCAGCAGTCCCCCCGAGACAGGGTATCTAAATACGCAGTATTTT
NA	NA	TRBJ2-1	TRBV28	CASSGHLLTYNEQFF	TGTGCCAGCAGTGGACACCTGCTTACCTACAATGAGCAGTTCTTC
NA	NA	TRBJ1-2	TRBV28	CASSRPRGNYNYGYTF	TGTGCCAGCAGTCGGCCTCGGGGGAATTATAACTATGGCTACACCTTC
NA	NA	TRBJ1-2	TRBV27	CASSLLGSPYGYTF	TGTGCCAGCAGTTTACTAGGCAGCCCCTATGGCTACACCTTC
TRBD2	once	TRBJ2-1	TRBV28	CASRTRTGEQFF	TGTGCCAGCCGGACTAGGACGGGGGAGCAGTTCTTC
NA	NA	TRBJ1-5	TRBV28	CASSLRPNRAQPQHF	TGTGCCAGCAGTTTGAGGCCGAACAGGGCACAGCCCCAGCATTTT
TRBD1	NA	TRBJ2-3	TRBV5-1	CASSRDRITDTQYF	TGCGCCAGCAGCAGGGACAGAATCACAGATACGCAGTATTTT
NA	NA	TRBJ2-3	TRBV7-2	CASSKPSNTQYF	TGTGCCAGCAGCAAGCCTAGTAATACGCAGTATTTT
TRBD1	NA	TRBJ2-6	TRBV5-1	CASSFPGTGINSGANVLTF	TGCGCCAGCAGCTTCCCAGGGACAGGGATAAACTCTGGGGCCAACGTCCTGACTTTC
NA	NA	TRBJ2-3	TRBV5-1	CASSLGSGAGDTQYF	TGCGCCAGCAGCTTGGGTAGTGGAGCCGGAGATACGCAGTATTTT
TRBD2	NA	TRBJ2-1	TRBV10-1	CASTERELGEQFF	TGCGCCAGCACCGAGCGGGAGCTTGGTGAGCAGTTCTTC
TRBD1	once	TRBJ1-2	TRBV7-8	CASSPGQINYGYTF	TGTGCCAGCAGTCCGGGACAGATAAACTATGGCTACACCTTC
NA	NA	TRBJ1-2	TRBV5-1	CASSLDQGGYTF	TGCGCCAGCAGCTTGGATCAAGGTGGCTACACCTTC
NA	NA	TRBJ2-7	TRBV15	CATSRDQALAYF	TGTGCCACCAGCAGAGATCAAGCGCTTGCCTACTTC
NA	once	TRBJ2-2	TRBV11-3	CASSLEWGTGELFF	TGTGCCAGCAGCTTAGAGTGGGGCACCGGGGAGCTGTTTTTT
NA	once	TRBJ1-1	TRBV5-6	CASSWGEIGGTEAFF	TGTGCCAGCAGCTGGGGGGAAATTGGTGGGACTGAAGCTTTCTTT
NA	NA	TRBJ1-2	TRBV27	CASSFVGEDGYTF	TGTGCCAGCAGTTTTGTGGGGGAGGATGGCTACACCTTC
NA	NA	TRBJ2-3	TRBV7-2	CASSRVLGEGPDTQYF	TGTGCCAGCAGTAGGGTTCTTGGAGAGGGCCCCGATACGCAGTATTTT
NA	NA	TRBJ1-1	TRBV4-1	CASSQDRGTGTEAFF	TGCGCCAGCAGCCAAGATCGTGGTACGGGCACTGAAGCTTTCTTT
NA	NA	TRBJ1-3	TRBV28	CASSHGGWQRLLARNTIYF	TGTGCCAGCAGTCACGGGGGATGGCAGCGACTTCTCGCGCGAAACACCATATATTTT
TRBD1	NA	TRBJ1-2	TRBV5-5	CASSSEGQGTAGYTF	TGTGCCAGCAGCTCCGAGGGACAGGGAACGGCGGGCTACACCTTC
TRBD1	NA	TRBJ2-2	TRBV7-2	CASSLSRGTGELFF	TGTGCCAGCAGCTTATCCAGGGGGACCGGGGAGCTGTTTTTT
NA	NA	TRBJ2-7	TRBV14	CASSLLVGAGVDYEQYF	TGTGCCAGCAGCCTTTTAGTAGGTGCAGGGGTGGACTACGAGCAGTACTTC
NA	NA	TRBJ2-7	TRBV28	CASRATSLLSYEQYF	TGTGCCAGCAGAGCGACAAGCCTCCTCTCCTACGAGCAGTACTTC
NA	once	TRBJ1-5	TRBV11-2	CASSSPESNQPQHF	TGTGCCAGCAGCTCACCGGAAAGCAATCAGCCCCAGCATTTT
NA	NA	TRBJ1-4	TRBV7-8	CASSLDRAIEKLFF	TGTGCCAGCAGCTTAGACAGGGCGATAGAAAAACTGTTTTTT
NA	NA	TRBJ1-2	TRBV28	CASRSGPIYGYTF	TGTGCCAGCAGAAGCGGGCCAATCTATGGCTACACCTTC
NA	once	TRBJ1-1	TRBV9	CASSVLTGGTEAFF	TGTGCCAGCAGCGTCCTAACTGGCGGCACTGAAGCTTTCTTT
NA	few	TRBJ1-1	TRBV9	CASGEDEAFF	TGTGCCAGCGGGGAAGATGAAGCTTTCTTT
TRBD1	once	TRBJ2-7	TRBV6-6	CASTLAGGQGTEQYF	TGTGCCAGCACTCTCGCCGGGGGACAGGGGACCGAGCAGTACTTC
TRBD1	NA	TRBJ1-3	TRBV29-1	CSGGTGGGNTIYF	TGCAGCGGTGGGACAGGGGGTGGAAACACCATATATTTT
NA	NA	TRBJ2-7	TRBV18	CASSPPGPKSSYEQYF	TGTGCCAGCTCACCACCGGGGCCAAAGAGCTCCTACGAGCAGTACTTC
NA	NA	TRBJ2-6	TRBV5-4	CASSRADGANVLTF	TGTGCCAGCAGCCGGGCTGATGGGGCCAACGTCCTGACTTTC
TRBD1	NA	TRBJ2-3	TRBV10-3	CAISESKNRGRDTQYF	TGTGCCATCAGTGAGTCAAAAAACAGGGGGAGGGATACGCAGTATTTT
NA	NA	TRBJ1-2	TRBV19	CASRLDGTNYGYTF	TGTGCCAGTAGACTTGACGGCACTAACTATGGCTACACCTTC
NA	NA	TRBJ2-1	TRBV11-3	CASSWGGGSSYNEQFF	TGTGCCAGCAGCTGGGGGGGCGGGAGCTCCTACAATGAGCAGTTCTTC
TRBD1	NA	TRBJ2-6	TRBV10-3	CALSPGQVSGANVLTF	TGTGCCTTATCGCCGGGACAGGTCTCTGGGGCCAACGTCCTGACTTTC
TRBD1	NA	TRBJ2-2	TRBV5-4	CASSWRDRGLAGELFF	TGTGCCAGCAGCTGGCGAGACAGGGGTTTAGCCGGGGAGCTGTTTTTT
NA	NA	TRBJ1-6	TRBV6-1	CASSLRIRTNSPLHF	TGTGCCAGCAGCCTCCGGATCAGAACTAATTCACCCCTCCACTTT
TRBD1	NA	TRBJ2-7	TRBV5-4	CASSFQGDNEQYF	TGTGCCAGCAGCTTCCAGGGGGATAACGAGCAGTACTTC
NA	few	TRBJ2-7	TRBV21-1	CASSKEEESDEQYF	TGTGCCAGCAGCAAGGAAGAGGAATCCGACGAGCAGTACTTC
NA	NA	TRBJ2-5	TRBV18	CASSKGGQETQYF	TGTGCCAGCTCAAAGGGGGGCCAAGAGACCCAGTACTTC
NA	NA	TRBJ2-1	TRBV18	CASSPAGSSYNEQFF	TGTGCCAGCTCACCGGCGGGAAGCTCCTACAATGAGCAGTTCTTC
NA	NA	TRBJ2-5	TRBV29-1	CSAGDTQETQYF	TGCAGCGCAGGGGACACCCAAGAGACCCAGTACTTC
TRBD2	NA	TRBJ2-4	TRBV7-2	CASSLSGTSENIQYF	TGTGCCAGCAGCTTATCCGGGACTAGCGAAAACATTCAGTACTTC
TRBD1	once	TRBJ1-2	TRBV7-2	CASSAPGQGNYGYTF	TGTGCCAGCAGCGCACCGGGACAGGGGAACTATGGCTACACCTTC